Each of the 22 T cell receptor beta chains below was sequenced from the same sample in a study of T cells in Graves' hyperthyroidism and ophthalmopathy. RNA transcripts were the template for amplifying TCR beta CDR3 regions. The HTBI primer set was used in a first-round RT-PCR of the TCR CDR3. TCRdb used MiXCR to reprocess the multiplex PCR reads, holding one entry per CDR3 protein. The data show hundreds of thousands of distinct CDR3 sequences, more than 13% seen once. Sequenced input: blood. These TCRs come from a middle-aged man with Graves' ophthalmopathy.

At least ten counts were recorded for this clonotype. The genes are TRBV7-3 and TRBJ2-7; TRBD2 matches 8 bases. This CDR3 has 13 amino acids. The germline V gene encodes CDR1 SGHTA and CDR2 FQGTGA. The trim removed 2 bases at V and 6 bases at J, leaving 3 bases unmatched. In DNA, the CDR3 is TGTGCCAGCAGCTTAGGACTAGCTCGCGAGCAGTACTTC. Encoded protein: CASSLGLAREQYF.

This clonotype was observed at least ten times. The chain is built from TRBV24-1 and TRBJ2-2; D unresolved. V was cut by 6 bases and J by 6 bases, with 7 bases left in between. Germline assignment: CDR1 KGHDR and CDR2 SFDVKD. The CDR3 is 12 amino acids. This chain's CDR3 is CATSSYSGELFF. The DNA of the CDR3 is TGTGCCACCAGTTCGTATTCCGGGGAGCTGTTTTTT.

There are many counts of this clonotype. The V call is TRBV28, the J call TRBJ2-2; 9 bases map to TRBD1. CDR1 is MDHEN, CDR2 SYDVKM, per germline. The V segment lost 8 bases and the J segment 6 bases; nucleotides outside the gene matches: 4. This CDR3 contains 13 residues. CDR3: CASRDRAAGELFF. In DNA, the CDR3 is TGTGCCAGCCGGGACAGGGCGGCCGGGGAGCTGTTTTTT. Full variable domain (remainder filled in from reference TRBV28 and TRBJ2-2): DVKVTQSSRYLVKRTGEKVFLECVQDMDHENMFWYRQDPGLGLRLIYFSYDVKMKEKGDIPEGYSVSREKKERFSLILESASTNQTSMYLCASRDRAAGELFFGEGSRLTVL.

This clonotype was observed many times. The rearrangement uses TRBV11-2 and TRBJ1-5, with D uncertain. Germline V gives CDR1 SGHAT, CDR2 FQNNGV. The germline V and J ends were trimmed by 3 bases and 3 bases, with 12 bases remaining between them. The CDR3 length is 15 residues. Here the CDR3 DNA reads TGTGCCAGCAGCTTCCACCGGATCGCCAATCAGCCCCAGCATTTT. This sequence encodes CASSFHRIANQPQHF.

This clonotype was recorded a few times. The chain couples TRBV7-3 to TRBJ2-7, with TRBD2 as a possible D gene (6 bases). Germline V lookup: CDR1 SGHTA, CDR2 FQGTGA. Trimming took 5 bases from V and 9 from J, leaving 17 bases between them. This CDR3 has 13 residues. CDR3 sequence: CASSQGREAAQYF. Written as DNA, the CDR3 is TGTGCCAGCAGCCAGGGCAGGGAGGCCGCGCAGTACTTC.

This clonotype was detected ten times or more. The chain couples TRBV9 to TRBJ2-7, with D perhaps matching TRBD1 or TRBD2 (5 bases each). The CDR3 covers 14 residues. V was pared by 0 bases and J by 3 bases, with 10 bases between. Germline V gene sequence: CDR1 SGDLS, CDR2 YYNGEE. The CDR3 sequence: CASSVGGVGYEQYF. In nucleotides, the CDR3 is TGTGCCAGCAGCGTAGGAGGGGTGGGCTACGAGCAGTACTTC.

In this sample, this clonotype turned up a few times. This rearrangement joins TRBV6-1 to TRBJ2-7, with unresolved D. CDR1 MNHNS and CDR2 SASEGT come from the germline V gene. V was pared by 8 bases and J by 3 bases, with 14 bases between. The CDR3 sequence is 13 residues long. DNA for the CDR3: TGTGCCAGCTCCCCACGTCAGTTCTACGAGCAGTACTTC. It is translated as CASSPRQFYEQYF.

This clonotype was found a few times. The J gene is TRBJ1-5, the V gene TRBV7-2; D remains unclear. Per germline, CDR1 SGHTA and CDR2 FQGNSA. Trimming cost V 2 bases and J 5 bases, with 7 bases left between them. This CDR3 spans 13 amino acids. This chain's CDR3 is CASSLIKDQPQHF. In nucleotides, the CDR3 is TGTGCCAGCAGCTTAATAAAGGATCAGCCCCAGCATTTT.

This clonotype has a count of ten or more. The chain has TRBV19 and TRBJ2-5, with D possibly matching TRBD2 (6 bases). In germline, CDR1 is LNHDA, CDR2 SQIVND (reference sequence). The CDR3 loop spans 17 amino acids. The V and J ends lost 3 bases and 4 bases respectively, with 21 bases between them. In DNA form, the CDR3 reads TGTGCCAGTAGTATTATCATTCGTGGGACCGGGAGAGAGACCCAGTACTTC. It codes for CASSIIIRGTGRETQYF. The full variable domain, with the rest looked up from reference TRBV19 and TRBJ2-5, is DGGITQSPKYLFRKEGQNVTLSCEQNLNHDAMYWYRQDPGQGLRLIYYSQIVNDFQKGDIAEGYSVSREKKESFPLTVTSAQKNPTAFYLCASSIIIRGTGRETQYFGPGTRLLVL.

CDR3 amino acids: CATSRDQGPYEQYF. CDR3 nucleotides: TGTGCCACCAGCAGAGATCAGGGCCCCTACGAGCAGTACTTC. V and J are TRBV15 and TRBJ2-7; D might be TRBD1 (5 bases). From germline, CDR1 is LNHNV and CDR2 YYDKDF (reference sequence). This CDR3 region has 14 residues. V dropped 0 bases and J dropped 2 bases, with 8 bases sitting between them. Variable domain in full (rest from reference TRBV15 and TRBJ2-7): DAMVIQNPRYQVTQFGKPVTLSCSQTLNHNVMYWYQQKSSQAPKLLFHYYDKDFNNEADTPDNFQSRRPNTSFCFLDIRSPGLGDTAMYLCATSRDQGPYEQYFGPGTRLTVT.

The chain's CDR3 is CASSLAHPNQPQHF. The CDR3 DNA follows: TGTGCCAGCAGCTTAGCGCACCCCAATCAGCCCCAGCATTTT. The chain joins TRBV2 to TRBJ1-5; D ambiguous. The CDR3 runs to 14 residues. With 6 bases removed from V and 3 bases from J, the gap between germline ends came to 12 bases. The germline V gene has CDR1 SNHLY and CDR2 FYNNEI.

The rearrangement links TRBV4-2 to TRBJ2-5, with TRBD2 matching 10 bases. Germline CDR1 is LGHNA and CDR2 is YNFKEQ. This CDR3 comprises 18 residues. The junction had 16 bases not matched to a gene; V was cut back by 4 bases and J by 5 bases. The CDR3 here is CASSLNRGSGRGMETQYF. DNA for the CDR3: TGTGCCAGCAGCCTCAATAGAGGGAGCGGGAGGGGAATGGAGACCCAGTACTTC.

This clonotype was found once. V gene TRBV3-1 combines with J gene TRBJ1-5; no definite D call. This CDR3 has 14 amino acids. The V and J ends lost 1 base and 0 bases respectively, with 4 bases between them. CDR1 is LGHDT, CDR2 YNNKEL, per germline (reference sequence). For the CDR3, the DNA is TGTGCCAGCAGCCAAGCGAATAGCAATCAGCCCCAGCATTTT. Its translation is CASSQANSNQPQHF.

This clonotype has a handful of counts. The chain recombines TRBV2 with TRBJ1-5; D remains unclear. Germline V CDR1 and CDR2: SNHLY, FYNNEI. V lost 1 base, J lost 6 bases, and 4 bases lay in between. The CDR3 is 12 amino acids. The CDR3: CASSEGRQPQHF. The CDR3 bases are TGTGCCAGCAGTGAAGGGCGTCAGCCCCAGCATTTT.

This clonotype was counted a few times. The genes are TRBV19 and TRBJ2-7; 12 bases agree with TRBD2. V lost 5 bases and J lost 6; bases outside the gene matches: 11. This CDR3 has 16 residues. CDR1 is LNHDA, CDR2 SQIVND, per germline (reference sequence). The CDR3 sequence is CASSPSAGTSGSEQYF. The CDR3, as DNA: TGTGCCAGTAGTCCTTCCGCCGGGACTAGCGGGTCCGAGCAGTACTTC.

The J gene is TRBJ2-1, the V gene TRBV6-2 or TRBV6-3; D not certain. This CDR3 region has 13 residues. V was pared by 8 bases and J by 2 bases, with 10 bases between. Germline V CDR1 and CDR2: MNHEY, SVGEGT. In nucleotides, the CDR3 is TGTGCCAGCGCATTGGTAGCCTACAATGAGCAGTTCTTC. Protein: CASALVAYNEQFF.

This clonotype was seen at least ten times. The V and J genes are TRBV11-1 and TRBJ2-3; TRBD1 aligns across 7 bases. Germline V lookup: CDR1 SGHAT, CDR2 FQDESV (reference sequence). J lost 1 base, V lost 5 bases, and 9 bases had no gene match. CDR3 length: 16 residues. The DNA for the CDR3 is TGTGCCAGCAGCCCAAGACAGGGAACAGGCACAGATACGCAGTATTTT. As protein: CASSPRQGTGTDTQYF.

This clonotype was seen at least ten times. The V and J genes are TRBV11-2 and TRBJ2-2; D possibly corresponds to TRBD1 (6 bases). With 1 base removed from V and 5 bases from J, the gap between germline ends came to 11 bases. This CDR3 comprises 15 residues. Germline V gives CDR1 SGHAT, CDR2 FQNNGV. CDR3 sequence reads: CASSLGTDVTGELFF. CDR3 DNA: TGTGCCAGCAGCTTAGGGACAGATGTGACCGGGGAGCTGTTTTTT.

This clonotype was seen many times. CDR3 sequence (DNA): TGTGCCAGCAGCCTCCAAGGAGGTAGCGGGGGTGTCGGCGATACGCAGTATTTT. Amino acid sequence: CASSLQGGSGGVGDTQYF. This chain joins TRBV11-3 and TRBJ2-3; 9 positions match TRBD2. CDR1 is SGHNT and CDR2 is YENEEA in the germline V gene. This CDR3 is 18 amino acids long. Unmatched junction bases numbered 18, after V lost 5 bases and J lost 6 bases. The full variable domain, completed using reference TRBV11-3 and TRBJ2-3, is EAGVVQSPRYKIIEKKQPVAFWCNPISGHNTLYWYLQNLGQGPELLIRYENEEAVDDSQLPKDRFSAERLKGVDSTLKIQPAELGDSAVYLCASSLQGGSGGVGDTQYFGPGTRLTVL.

There are many counts of this clonotype. V is TRBV2 and J is TRBJ2-3; 7 bases agree with TRBD1. Germline V gives CDR1 SNHLY, CDR2 FYNNEI. The CDR3 totals 16 residues. V gave up 8 bases and J gave up 2 bases; unmatched junction bases: 13. CDR3 sequence reads: CASRHYGTEDTDTQYF. The CDR3 region has the DNA TGTGCCAGCCGCCATTACGGGACAGAGGACACAGATACGCAGTATTTT.

V is TRBV12-3 or TRBV12-4 and J is TRBJ2-3; 7 bases are shared with TRBD1. Trimming at V came to 3 bases and at J to 2 bases, leaving 2 bases not matched to a gene. There are 14 residues in the CDR3. The CDR3 region is CASSFGTDTDTQYF. Here the CDR3 DNA reads TGTGCCAGCAGTTTCGGGACAGACACAGATACGCAGTATTTT.

The gene calls are TRBV24-1 and TRBJ1-2, with D tentatively TRBD1 (6 bases). Germline V CDR1 and CDR2: KGHDR, SFDVKD. The CDR3 is made up of 15 amino acids. Trimming took 2 bases from V and 4 from J, leaving 13 bases between them. The CDR3 nucleotides are TGTGCCACCAGTGATTCGACAGGATTGTTCTATGGCTACACCTTC. It yields the protein CATSDSTGLFYGYTF.